Listed here are 4 T cell receptor beta chains from one sample, sequenced in a study of blood T cell repertoires in COVID-19. Clones were sequenced by immunoSEQ multiplex PCR, and TCRdb holds only the in-frame ones, with some missing. The table records 100,000 or so clones, roughly 84% of them present only once. The sample comprised peripheral blood. Receptors were obtained from a man between 65 and 85 years old with active or convalescent COVID-19.

With regard to this clone: The sample holds other DNA sequences that translate to the same CDR3. The genes are TRBV5-1 and TRBJ1-4, with 10 bases aligning to TRBD1. This CDR3 region has 14 residues. Germline loops: CDR1 SGHRS, CDR2 YFSETQ. With 4 bases clipped from V and 8 bases from J, the junction kept 5 bases outside the gene matches. The CDR3 sequence: CASSPGQGGEKLFF. Written as DNA, the CDR3 is TGCGCCAGCAGCCCAGGACAGGGGGGAGAAAAACTGTTTTTT. Filled out from reference TRBV5-1 and TRBJ1-4, the complete variable domain reads KAGVTQTPRYLIKTRGQQVTLSCSPISGHRSVSWYQQTPGQGLQFLFEYFSETQRNKGNFPGRFSGRQFSNSRSEMNVSTLELGDSALYLCASSPGQGGEKLFFGSGTQLSVL.

The V gene is TRBV7-2, the J gene TRBJ2-2, with D maybe TRBD2 (7 bases). Deletions cut 3 bases from V and 6 bases from J, with 17 bases between. The germline V gene has CDR1 SGHTA and CDR2 FQGNSA. CDR3 length: 16 residues. CDR3 nucleotides: TGTGCCAGCAGCTTCGGCGGGGGCTCCAATGCCGGGGAGCTGTTTTTT. It is translated as CASSFGGGSNAGELFF.

This chain connects TRBV28 to TRBJ1-1; D is undetermined. CDR3 length: 11 residues. Germline lookup yields CDR1 MDHEN and CDR2 SYDVKM. The CDR3 coding sequence is TGTACTGCCGGGGTAGCCACTGAAGCTTTCTTT. As protein: CTAGVATEAFF.

The chain couples TRBV7-2 to TRBJ2-7; D might be TRBD1 (6 bases). The germline V gene has CDR1 SGHTA and CDR2 FQGNSA. The CDR3 is 14 amino acids. V lost 9 bases, J lost 5 bases, and 20 bases lay in between. CDR3 nucleotides: TGTGCCAGTCAACCCGGACAGAAGGGCCACGAGCAGTACTTC. Protein sequence: CASQPGQKGHEQYF.